The entry below gives a single T cell receptor (beta chain) sequence along with its context. The antigen remains undetermined. Mismatch with germline at one junction end may stem from a read error. This sample was included in a study of tumor-infiltrating lymphocytes in primary liver carcinoma. Study outcomes and limitations: Detection in all five tumor regions applied to only about 7-24% of top clones. Tumor tissue displayed a significantly greater top-250-clone fraction than blood (p = 0.039).

From around 500 ng of total RNA, TCR beta-specific cDNA was reverse-transcribed using a constant-region primer. Libraries covering TCR beta were generated through three nested multiplex PCR rounds (using a slightly modified ARM-PCR). PCR rounds one and two used TRBV1-TRBV30 forward primers with a C-beta reverse primer for around 11 cycles each. TCRdb called the multiplex PCR reads again in MiXCR, with one record for every CDR3 protein. The profile shows about 66,000 distinct CDR3 sequences, roughly two thirds of them singletons. Unsorted bulk tissue (roughly 19-31 mg) underwent RNA and DNA co-extraction. Patients were treatment-naive with chronic HBV infection. Sampling targeted five separate regions of each tumor, which included the tumor centre. The CDR3 length is 14 residues. Germline V gene data show CDR1 as WNHNN and CDR2 as SYGVQD (reference sequence).

The V gene is TRBV10-1, the J gene TRBJ2-5; TRBD2 aligns across 7 bases. The receptor was derived from a man between 40 and 49 years old with primary liver carcinoma and hepatitis B virus infection. Sequencing was performed on liver tumor tissue from sampling region 4. The sample's subset: tumor region T4, right-lateral pole. The DNA for the CDR3 is TGCGCCAGCAGCCTTACTAGGGCGGGAGAGACCCAGTATTTC. Residues: CASSLTRAGETQYF.